The T cell receptor (beta chain) under discussion was sequenced for a study of T cell changes during pregnancy in multiple sclerosis. V dropped 1 base and J dropped 0; count of bases not matched to a gene: 5. Germline CDR1 MGHRA, CDR2 YSYEKL. The CDR3 contains 17 residues. Sequenced by immunoSEQ multiplex PCR; TCRdb stores in-frame clones only, minus some. The sample consists of tens of thousands of clones, 88% of them appearing once. The chain employs TRBV4-1 and TRBJ2-3, with TRBD2 matching 9 bases. The source of this sequence is a female donor with multiple sclerosis, enrolled in a pregnancy study. This specimen consisted of CD4+ T cells from peripheral blood mononuclear cells, obtained before pregnancy. CDR3 in DNA: TGCGCCAGCAGCCAAGGGGGGACTAGCCTTAGCACAGATACGCAGTATTTT. Its translation is CASSQGGTSLSTDTQYF.